The rows below give T cell receptor beta chains drawn from one sample of a study of blood T cell repertoires in COVID-19. Clones were sequenced by immunoSEQ multiplex PCR, and TCRdb holds only the in-frame ones, with some missing. The table lists about 410,000 clones, approximately 91% of them singletons, with approximately 1.5% in the top ten. The sequenced sample consisted of peripheral blood. These receptor sequences come from a woman aged 40 to 50 with COVID-19, enrolled during active disease. Each CDR3 is given with its conserved first and last residue. The order of the fields is J gene, V gene, clone size, D gene, CDR3 DNA, CDR3 protein. D genes are given only for firm matches. For some rows the clone size is stated as once, few or many, or as a class when expanded; others skip it.

j_call: TRBJ2-1
v_call: TRBV27
clone_size: -
d_call: TRBD2
cdr3_nt: TGTGCCAGCAGTTTAAGGCTAGCGGGAGGCAATGAGCAGTTCTTC
cdr3_aa: CASSLRLAGGNEQFF

j_call: TRBJ2-2
v_call: TRBV5-1
clone_size: -
d_call: TRBD1
cdr3_nt: TGCGCCAGCAGCGTCGGGACAGTCACCGGGGAGCTGTTTTTT
cdr3_aa: CASSVGTVTGELFF

j_call: TRBJ2-1
v_call: TRBV7-3
clone_size: -
d_call: TRBD2
cdr3_nt: TGTGCCAGCAGCTCAGCGGGGGGCCTATACAATGAGCAGTTCTTC
cdr3_aa: CASSSAGGLYNEQFF

j_call: TRBJ2-7
v_call: TRBV5-1
clone_size: -
d_call: -
cdr3_nt: TGCGCCAGCAGCTTGGCCCCAGCCTACGAGCAGTACTTC
cdr3_aa: CASSLAPAYEQYF

j_call: TRBJ1-1
v_call: TRBV9
clone_size: -
d_call: TRBD1
cdr3_nt: TGTGCCAGCAGCGGAGAAACAGGGGTGAACACTGAAGCTTTCTTT
cdr3_aa: CASSGETGVNTEAFF

j_call: TRBJ1-1
v_call: TRBV9
clone_size: -
d_call: -
cdr3_nt: TGTGCCAGCAGCGTAGCTGGACTCCCGAGCAGCGTGAACACTGAAGCTTTCTTT
cdr3_aa: CASSVAGLPSSVNTEAFF

j_call: TRBJ1-1
v_call: TRBV15
clone_size: -
d_call: -
cdr3_nt: TGTGCCACCTGGGGGGTGACTGAAGCTTTCTTT
cdr3_aa: CATWGVTEAFF

j_call: TRBJ2-3
v_call: TRBV18
clone_size: -
d_call: -
cdr3_nt: TGTGCCAGCTCACCCCAGGGTTTAAGCACAGATACGCAGTATTTT
cdr3_aa: CASSPQGLSTDTQYF

j_call: TRBJ2-2
v_call: TRBV30
clone_size: -
d_call: TRBD2
cdr3_nt: TGTGCCTGGAGTCGACTAGCGGGAGGGGCCGGGGAGCTGTTTTTT
cdr3_aa: CAWSRLAGGAGELFF

j_call: TRBJ1-3
v_call: TRBV5-1
clone_size: -
d_call: TRBD1
cdr3_nt: TGCGCCAGCAGCTTGGGCAGGGGGGACACCATATATTTT
cdr3_aa: CASSLGRGDTIYF

j_call: TRBJ2-1
v_call: TRBV11-3
clone_size: -
d_call: -
cdr3_nt: TGTGCCAGCAGCTCGCAAAGGGGTACGTTGGTGAATGAGCAGTTCTTC
cdr3_aa: CASSSQRGTLVNEQFF

j_call: TRBJ1-2
v_call: TRBV5-1
clone_size: -
d_call: -
cdr3_nt: TGCGCCAGCAGCTTTGATCAGGCTTCCTATGGCTACACCTTC
cdr3_aa: CASSFDQASYGYTF

j_call: TRBJ1-1
v_call: TRBV6-2/TRBV6-3
clone_size: -
d_call: -
cdr3_nt: TGTGCCAGCAGTGCAAACAGGGTGAACACTGAAGCTTTCTTT
cdr3_aa: CASSANRVNTEAFF

j_call: TRBJ1-2
v_call: TRBV7-2
clone_size: once
d_call: -
cdr3_nt: TGTGCCAGCAGTCTAATGAGGAATACTAACTATGGCTACACCTTC
cdr3_aa: CASSLMRNTNYGYTF

j_call: TRBJ2-1
v_call: TRBV3-1/TRBV3-2
clone_size: -
d_call: TRBD2
cdr3_nt: TGTGCCAGCAGTCCGGGACTAGCGGGAGTCAGGTCCCATGAGCAGTTCTTC
cdr3_aa: CASSPGLAGVRSHEQFF

j_call: TRBJ2-7
v_call: TRBV7-2
clone_size: -
d_call: TRBD1
cdr3_nt: TGTGCCAGCAGCTTAGCACCGACAGGGTCCTACTACGAGCAGTACTTC
cdr3_aa: CASSLAPTGSYYEQYF

j_call: TRBJ2-7
v_call: TRBV28
clone_size: -
d_call: TRBD1
cdr3_nt: TGTGCCAGCAACCAAGTCGGGACAGGGTACGAGCAGTACTTC
cdr3_aa: CASNQVGTGYEQYF

j_call: TRBJ2-5
v_call: TRBV15
clone_size: -
d_call: TRBD1
cdr3_nt: TGTGCCACCAGCAGAACCTTTCGGACAGGCCTGGGGGAGACCCAGTACTTC
cdr3_aa: CATSRTFRTGLGETQYF

j_call: TRBJ2-7
v_call: TRBV6-5
clone_size: -
d_call: -
cdr3_nt: TGTGCCAGCAGCTCGGACACCTACGAGCAGTACTTC
cdr3_aa: CASSSDTYEQYF

j_call: TRBJ1-1
v_call: TRBV5-1
clone_size: -
d_call: -
cdr3_nt: TGCGCCAGCAGCTTCAGGAGGGGAAGCACTGAAGCTTTCTTT
cdr3_aa: CASSFRRGSTEAFF

j_call: TRBJ2-5
v_call: TRBV7-2
clone_size: -
d_call: -
cdr3_nt: TGTGCCAGCAGACTCCAAGAGACCCAGTACTTC
cdr3_aa: CASRLQETQYF

j_call: TRBJ1-2
v_call: TRBV18
clone_size: -
d_call: -
cdr3_nt: TGTGCCAGCTCACCTATCTTCGACGGGGAAGTAGGCTACACCTTC
cdr3_aa: CASSPIFDGEVGYTF

j_call: TRBJ2-5
v_call: TRBV5-1
clone_size: -
d_call: TRBD1
cdr3_nt: TGCGCCAGCAGCGCGGGCTCAGGGGGCATACCTTTAGAGACCCAGTACTTC
cdr3_aa: CASSAGSGGIPLETQYF

j_call: TRBJ1-1
v_call: TRBV28
clone_size: -
d_call: -
cdr3_nt: TGTGCCAGCAGTTTTGACAGGGAAGCTTTCTTT
cdr3_aa: CASSFDREAFF

j_call: TRBJ2-1
v_call: TRBV6-5
clone_size: -
d_call: -
cdr3_nt: TGTGCCAGCACCTTAGCGATCCACTCCTACAATGAGCAGTTCTTC
cdr3_aa: CASTLAIHSYNEQFF